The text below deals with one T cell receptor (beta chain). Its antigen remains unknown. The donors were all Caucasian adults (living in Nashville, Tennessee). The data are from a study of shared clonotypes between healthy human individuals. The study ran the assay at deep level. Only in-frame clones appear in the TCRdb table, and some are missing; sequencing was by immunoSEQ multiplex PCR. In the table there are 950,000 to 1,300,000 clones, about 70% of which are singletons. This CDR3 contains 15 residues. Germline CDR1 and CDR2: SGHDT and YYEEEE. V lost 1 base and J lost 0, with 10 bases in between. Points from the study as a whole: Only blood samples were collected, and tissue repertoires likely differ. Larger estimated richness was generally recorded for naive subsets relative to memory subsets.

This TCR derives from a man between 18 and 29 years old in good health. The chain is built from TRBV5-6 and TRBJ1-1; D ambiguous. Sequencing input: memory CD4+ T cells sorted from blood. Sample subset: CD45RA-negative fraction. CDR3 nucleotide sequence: TGTGCCAGCAGCTTGCGGGCAACGATGAACACTGAAGCTTTCTTT. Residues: CASSLRATMNTEAFF.